This T cell receptor beta chain was identified during a study of blood T cell repertoires in COVID-19 (dated by TCRdb to between 2020 and 2021). The study in broad terms: Collaborator samples came from the United States, Italy and Spain and covered acute and convalescent phases of COVID-19. The prospective study material was composed of cDNA or gDNA derived from T cells, B-cell-depleted T cells, or PBMCs. The dataset comprised deeply sampled blood TCRbeta repertoires from subjects exposed to, actively infected with, or recovered from COVID-19. The repertoires were released in a freely available public database intended as a resource for research on the immune response to SARS-CoV-2. Samples were obtained from the ongoing ImmuneRACE study (first 160 participants) and from about 1,300 subjects provided by 6 global collaborators. Sample metadata almost always included a de-identified subject ID, COVID-19 status, age in years and sex. Where HLA class I and class II types were available, the types were taken from metadata supplied by the sample provider, not from assay-based typing.

Taken from cysteine to phenylalanine, the CDR3 has 15 residues. Kept here is only the CDR3 DNA, which spans 45 bases and is read in frame from base 1. V drops 1 base and J drops 12 bases, leaving 19 bases in between. CDR1 is given as SEHNR and CDR2 as FQNEAQ, both from the germline V gene (reference sequence). Study-wide conclusions, independent of this receptor: The quantity of clinical and demographic metadata differed by source and by participant and was supplied without curation.

The immunoSEQ Assay, a bias-controlled multiplex PCR, was used to amplify TCRbeta CDR3 regions from genomic DNA. The original pipeline was this. Nucleated cell counts per sample were estimated from amplification of reference gene primers within the assay. To quantify the absolute abundance of each unique TCRbeta CDR3 rearrangement, sequence reads were collapsed and filtered. For each sample, productive Simpson clonality was calculated by taking the square root of Simpson's diversity index across productive rearrangements. TCRdb's version of the immuneACCESS table is confined to in-frame rearrangements and falls short of the full clone set. An unresolved V gene accounts for under half of the shortfall where checked; the remainder is of unknown origin. That table furnishes V, J and clone size, whereas the DNA furnished D and trimming. Within this sample are 350,000 to 450,000 clones, with 80% to 90% of them counted one time only. 1.1% of the sample is held by the ten biggest clonotypes.

To note about this clone: Which antigen it targets is not known. Per-base quality was not reported, and no clone a single base away is much larger than it.

Participants in the prospective study were aged roughly 18 to 100 years, lived in more than 20 United States geographic areas, and enrolled through a virtual design. Cohort assignment in the prospective study relied on participant-reported clinical history from a screening survey and a study questionnaire. Recovered participants in ImmuneRACE Cohort 3 were defined by two consecutive negative NP/OP PCR tests, clearance by a healthcare professional, or resolution of symptoms. Mobile phlebotomists in the prospective study collected whole blood, serum and a nasopharyngeal or oropharyngeal swab from every participant. Participants in the prospective study had the option to provide additional blood draws and questionnaires over an approximately 2-month period. Before DNA extraction, blood samples from the prospective study were shipped at room temperature or frozen.

The rearrangement joined TRBV7-9 to TRBJ2-1; the D gene assignment is ambiguous. The receptor was derived from a man aged 30 to 45 who had recovered from COVID-19. The specimen was PBMCs or T cells enriched from blood (not recorded which). The CDR3 region reads CASSLEASDGSGQFF. In nucleotides, the sequence is TGTGCCAGCAGCTTAGAGGCATCAGACGGTTCGGGGCAGTTCTTC.